Included here is one T cell receptor beta chain sequence, with context. This sample is part of a study of preoperative IRX-2 immunotherapy in early breast cancer. As to treatment: preoperative locoregional IRX-2 cytokine immunotherapy. TCRdb keeps only in-frame clones here, not all; method: immunoSEQ multiplex PCR. This table holds around 62,000 clones, roughly 94% found once. Trimming shortened V by 2 bases and J by 1 base, and 14 bases separated the two germline ends. Germline lookup yields CDR1 SGHVS and CDR2 FQNEAQ. There are 16 residues in the CDR3. V is TRBV7-8 and J is TRBJ1-1; D ambiguous. The receptor was isolated from a human donor with breast cancer. This sample was taken from a patient treated with IRX-2 immunotherapy. The CDR3 DNA sequence: TGTGCCAGCAGCTTATCTGAGTTTTCAGGGAACACTGAAGCTTTCTTT. Protein: CASSLSEFSGNTEAFF. The complete variable domain, with remaining parts taken from reference TRBV7-8 and TRBJ1-1, reads GAGVSQSPRYKVAKRGQDVALRCDPISGHVSLFWYQQALGQGPEFLTYFQNEAQLDKSGLPSDRFFAERPEGSVSTLKIQRTQQEDSAVYLCASSLSEFSGNTEAFFGQGTRLTVV.